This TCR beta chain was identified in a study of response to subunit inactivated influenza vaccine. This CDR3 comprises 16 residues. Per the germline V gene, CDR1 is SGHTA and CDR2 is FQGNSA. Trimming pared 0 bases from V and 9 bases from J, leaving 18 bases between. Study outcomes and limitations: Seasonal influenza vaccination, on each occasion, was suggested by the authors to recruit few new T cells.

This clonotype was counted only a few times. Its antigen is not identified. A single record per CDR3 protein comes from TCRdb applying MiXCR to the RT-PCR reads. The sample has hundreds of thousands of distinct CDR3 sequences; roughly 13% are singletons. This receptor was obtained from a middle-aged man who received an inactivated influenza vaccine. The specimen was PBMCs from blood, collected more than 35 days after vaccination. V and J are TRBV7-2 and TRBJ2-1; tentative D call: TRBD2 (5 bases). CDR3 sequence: CASSLARRVYKGEQFF. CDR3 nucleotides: TGTGCCAGCAGCTTAGCGCGGCGGGTGTACAAAGGTGAGCAGTTCTTC.